These T cell receptor beta chains were read from a single sample in a study of T-cell reconstitution after alpha-beta-depleted transplantation in children. Each CDR3 protein gets one entry after TCRdb re-called the PCR reads with MiXCR. Here the sample spans around 450,000 distinct CDR3 sequences, around 16% being singletons. Sequenced material: PBMCs, mostly from graft donor cells, taken 360 days after TCRalphabeta/CD19-depleted stem cell transplant. The receptors shown here come from a boy younger than two who had a stem cell transplant for Wiskott-Aldrich syndrome, so the T cells may come from the graft donor. The CDR3 runs from the conserved cysteine through the conserved F or W. A D gene is named only where the DNA matches it firmly. Not every row has a clone size; where given, it reads once, few, many or a size class.

V	size	D	J	length	DNA	CDR3
TRBV7-2	few	.	TRBJ2-2	17	TGTGCCAGCAGCTTAGGTCCGCAGGGTGGGGACACCGGGGAGCTGTTTTTT	CASSLGPQGGDTGELFF
TRBV5-1	few	.	TRBJ2-5	14	TGCGCCAGCAGCTTGGCCAGCATGGAAGAGACCCAGTACTTC	CASSLASMEETQYF
TRBV5-6	.	.	TRBJ2-1	11	TGTGCCAGCAGCCCCCGGACAGAGCAGTTCTTC	CASSPRTEQFF
TRBV28	.	TRBD1	TRBJ1-1	12	TGTGCCACATCGACAGGGACCGCTATGGCTTTCTTT	CATSTGTAMAFF
TRBV10-2	few	TRBD2	TRBJ2-7	18	TGCGCCAGCAGTGAGCCCGGACTAGCGGGAATCTGGAAATACGAGCAGTACTTC	CASSEPGLAGIWKYEQYF
TRBV7-2	.	.	TRBJ2-1	14	TGTGCCAGCAGCCTTCTCCCCCCCGGGTCGGGGCAGTTCTTC	CASSLLPPGSGQFF
TRBV4-3	few	TRBD1	TRBJ2-3	16	TGCGCCAGCAGCCAAGACCGGGGACAGGGGTTGGGTACGCAGTATTTT	CASSQDRGQGLGTQYF
TRBV7-2	.	.	TRBJ1-1	15	TGTGCCAGCAGCCCGATGGACAGACTCGGAGCTGAAGCTTTCTTT	CASSPMDRLGAEAFF
TRBV6-5	.	.	TRBJ2-3	12	TGTGCCAGCAGCCACAGGGAAAATACGCAGTATTTT	CASSHRENTQYF
TRBV11-2	.	TRBD1	TRBJ2-4	14	TGTGCCAGCAGCCCCGACAGGGCAGAAAACATTCAGTACTTC	CASSPDRAENIQYF
TRBV10-3	.	TRBD1	TRBJ1-2	16	TGTGCCATCAGTGAGTCCAGCCCAGGGGGCAACTATGGCTACACCTTC	CAISESSPGGNYGYTF
TRBV5-1	few	.	TRBJ2-7	15	TGCGCCAGCAGCTTGGATTCAGTCACTCTCTACGAGCAGTACTTC	CASSLDSVTLYEQYF
TRBV18	few	.	TRBJ1-1	17	TGTGCCAGCTCACCCGCCGGGTGGGGGGCTACGAACACTGAAGCTTTCTTT	CASSPAGWGATNTEAFF
TRBV5-1	.	.	TRBJ2-2	16	TGCGCCAGCAGCCCGGACCTGCCCGGGAACACCGGGGAGCTGTTTTTT	CASSPDLPGNTGELFF
TRBV7-9	few	.	TRBJ2-7	17	TGTGCCAGCAGCTTAAATTCCGGGACACTAGATTCCTACGAGCAGTACTTC	CASSLNSGTLDSYEQYF
TRBV29-1	few	.	TRBJ2-5	12	TGCAGCGTTAGGTGGGCAGACGAGACCCAGTACTTC	CSVRWADETQYF
TRBV12-3/TRBV12-4	few	.	TRBJ2-1	14	TGTGCCAGCAGGACGGGGGGCCGGAACAATGAGCAGTTCTTC	CASRTGGRNNEQFF
TRBV5-6	.	.	TRBJ2-1	14	TGTGCCAGCAGCTTGTGGGCAGGGGTCGATGAGCAGTTCTTC	CASSLWAGVDEQFF
TRBV7-2	.	.	TRBJ2-7	17	TGTGCCAGCAGCTTAACGGGGAGGGAGGGGGTGATCTACGAGCAGTACTTC	CASSLTGREGVIYEQYF
TRBV20-1	few	.	TRBJ2-7	13	TGCAGTGCTAGACCCGGGACTTTATACGAGCAGTACTTC	CSARPGTLYEQYF
TRBV30	few	.	TRBJ1-6	13	TGTGCCTGGTCCCCCAGGGTCACTTCACCCCTCCACTTT	CAWSPRVTSPLHF
TRBV10-3	few	TRBD2	TRBJ2-1	17	TGTGCCATCAGTGACTATCTTCAGCGGGGGGACCTCAATGAGCAGTTCTTC	CAISDYLQRGDLNEQFF
TRBV10-1	.	TRBD1	TRBJ2-2	16	TGCGCCAGCAGTGATCAGGACAGGGCGGGCACCGGGGAGCTGTTTTTT	CASSDQDRAGTGELFF
TRBV11-2	few	TRBD1	TRBJ1-5	19	TGTGCCAGCAGCCTCGGCACTTTACAGGGGGGTAATAGCAATCAGCCCCAGCATTTT	CASSLGTLQGGNSNQPQHF
TRBV19	.	.	TRBJ1-2	13	TGTGCCAGTAGTATATATGGTGACTATGGCTACACCTTC	CASSIYGDYGYTF
TRBV7-6	few	TRBD1	TRBJ1-6	16	TGTGCCAGCAGCTTAGGGGGGACAGGGGCGAATTCACCCCTCCACTTT	CASSLGGTGANSPLHF
TRBV18	few	.	TRBJ2-7	14	TGTGCCAGCTCACCCGGGTACCTAAGGGACGAGCAGTACTTC	CASSPGYLRDEQYF
TRBV4-1	.	.	TRBJ1-5	16	TGCGCCAGCAGCCAAGGTCGACAGGATAGCAATCAGCCCCAGCATTTT	CASSQGRQDSNQPQHF
TRBV2	few	.	TRBJ2-2	16	TGTGCCAGCAGTGAATTGGACCCGGGGTTCACCGGGGAGCTGTTTTTT	CASSELDPGFTGELFF
TRBV5-1	.	.	TRBJ1-4	13	TGCGCCAGCAGGGGGCTGGGAAAAGAAAAACTGTTTTTT	CASRGLGKEKLFF
TRBV12-3/TRBV12-4	.	TRBD1	TRBJ1-6	15	TGTGCCAGCAGTTTATTCGGACAGGGGGCTTCACCCCTCCACTTT	CASSLFGQGASPLHF
TRBV4-1	.	.	TRBJ2-1	15	TGCGCCAGCAGCCACCCCGAAGTGAACTACAATGAGCAGTTCTTC	CASSHPEVNYNEQFF